This T cell receptor beta chain was captured in a study of blood T cell repertoires in COVID-19. Background on the study: Specimens from acute and convalescent COVID-19 originated in the United States, Italy and Spain. The analysed material was cDNA or gDNA that came from T cells, B-cell-depleted T cells, or PBMCs.

The CDR3 loop spans 12 amino acids. Germline V CDR1 and CDR2: SNHLY, FYNNEI. With 6 bases removed from V and 4 bases from J, the gap between germline ends came to 4 bases. The assay was immunoSEQ multiplex PCR, and TCRdb's table has in-frame clones only and misses some. The profile covers some 160,000 clones, with about four fifths appearing a single time and over 2% taken by the ten largest. Sequencing was carried out using peripheral blood. J is TRBJ2-6 and V is TRBV2, with D hard to call. The clonotype comes from a woman aged 80 or over with acute or convalescent COVID-19. For the CDR3, the DNA is TGTGCCAGCAGGGCCGGGGCCAACGTCCTGACTTTC. Its translation is CASRAGANVLTF.